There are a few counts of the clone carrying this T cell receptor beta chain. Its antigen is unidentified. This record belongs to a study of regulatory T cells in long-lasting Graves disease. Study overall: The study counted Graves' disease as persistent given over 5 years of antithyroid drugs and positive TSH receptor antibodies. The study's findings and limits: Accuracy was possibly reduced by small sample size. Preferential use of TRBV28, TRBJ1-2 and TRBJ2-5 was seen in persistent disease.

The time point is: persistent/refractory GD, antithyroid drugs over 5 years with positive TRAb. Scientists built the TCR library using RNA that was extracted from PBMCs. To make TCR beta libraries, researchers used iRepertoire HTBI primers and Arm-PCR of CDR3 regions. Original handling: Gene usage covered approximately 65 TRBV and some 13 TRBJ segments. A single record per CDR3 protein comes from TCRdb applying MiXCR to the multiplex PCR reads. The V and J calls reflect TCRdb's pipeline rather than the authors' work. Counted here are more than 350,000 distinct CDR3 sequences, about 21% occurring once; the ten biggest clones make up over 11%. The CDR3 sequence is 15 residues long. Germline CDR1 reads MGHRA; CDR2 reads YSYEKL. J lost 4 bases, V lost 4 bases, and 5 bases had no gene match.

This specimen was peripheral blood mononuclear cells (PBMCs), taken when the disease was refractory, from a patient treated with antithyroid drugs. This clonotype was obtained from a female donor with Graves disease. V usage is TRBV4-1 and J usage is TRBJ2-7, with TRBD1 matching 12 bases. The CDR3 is CASSPGQGAGYEQYF. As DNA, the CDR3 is TGCGCCAGCAGCCCGGGACAGGGGGCGGGTTACGAGCAGTACTTC.